The 5 T cell receptor beta chains below were found in one sample sequenced in a study of OX40 agonist ivuxolimab in advanced cancers. Some clones are missing from TCRdb's copy, which holds only in-frame ones; the method was immunoSEQ multiplex PCR. Here the sample spans about 60,000 clones, about 91% being singletons. The sequencing used CD4+ or CD8+ T cells sorted from blood, collected in a trial of the OX40 agonist ivuxolimab. The receptors here all came from an adult with an advanced solid tumor such as melanoma, head and neck, liver or kidney cancer.

This chain connects TRBV7-2 to TRBJ1-2, with D possibly matching TRBD1 (5 bases). The CDR3 has 13 amino acids. V was shortened by 5 bases and J by 7 bases, with 14 bases between the two germline ends. The germline CDR1 and CDR2 sequences are SGHTA and FQGNSA. DNA of the CDR3: TGTGCCAGCAGCGCTCAGGGAATCCGTGGCTACACCTTC. This encodes CASSAQGIRGYTF. The full variable domain, with the rest looked up from reference TRBV7-2 and TRBJ1-2, is GAGVSQSPSNKVTEKGKDVELRCDPISGHTALYWYRQSLGQGLEFLIYFQGNSAPDKSGLPSDRFSAERTGGSVSTLTIQRTQQEDSAVYLCASSAQGIRGYTFGSGTRLTVV.

The V gene is TRBV19, the J gene TRBJ2-1; 12 nucleotides agree with TRBD1. Germline CDR1 reads LNHDA; CDR2 reads SQIVND (reference sequence). V lost 5 bases and J lost 1; bases outside the gene matches: 12. The CDR3 contains 19 residues. CDR3 amino acids: CASSLTGTGGAGSYNEQFF. CDR3 in DNA: TGTGCCAGTAGTTTAACCGGGACAGGGGGCGCCGGGTCCTACAATGAGCAGTTCTTC.

This chain connects TRBV28 to TRBJ1-2; the D gene is possibly TRBD1 (5 bases). The CDR3 contains 14 residues. V was shortened by 4 bases and J by 8 bases, with 17 bases between the two germline ends. Germline lookup yields CDR1 MDHEN and CDR2 SYDVKM. CDR3 sequence: CASSSSGGEVGYTF. The CDR3 bases are TGTGCCAGCAGTTCCTCTGGGGGAGAGGTCGGCTACACCTTC.

The chain joins TRBV4-1 to TRBJ1-3, with D unresolved. This CDR3 comprises 15 residues. Trimming took 4 bases from V and 0 from J, leaving 10 bases between them. CDR1 is MGHRA, CDR2 YSYEKL, per germline. CDR3 sequence reads: CASSLQEVSGNTIYF. The CDR3 nucleotides read TGCGCCAGCAGCCTTCAGGAGGTCTCTGGAAACACCATATATTTT.

This chain uses TRBV4-2 with TRBJ2-3, with 8 nucleotides matching TRBD2. The CDR3 covers 20 residues. Per the germline V gene, CDR1 is LGHNA and CDR2 is YNFKEQ. The J segment lost 3 bases and the V segment lost 0 bases, leaving 17 bases of the junction unmatched. The CDR3, as DNA: TGTGCCAGCAGCCAAGATATCGCCCTAGCGGGCAGTTTGGGGACAGATACGCAGTATTTT. Its translation: CASSQDIALAGSLGTDTQYF.